The following is a TCR beta chain sequence with its context. This entry belongs to a study of blood T cell repertoires in COVID-19. Using immunoSEQ multiplex PCR, the repertoire was profiled, and TCRdb retains in-frame clones only, with some absent. Among roughly 280,000 clones listed, over 80% were seen once. V trimming: 4 bases; J trimming: 3 bases; junction bases outside the gene matches: 6. Germline CDR1 and CDR2: MNHEY and SVGAGI. This CDR3 contains 14 residues. The sequenced sample consisted of peripheral blood. The rearrangement joins TRBV6-5 to TRBJ2-7; TRBD1 matches 7 bases. The TCR comes from a man between 60 and 75 years old who had recovered from COVID-19. CDR3 protein: CASSSGTAYYEQYF. CDR3 nucleotide sequence: TGTGCCAGCAGTTCCGGGACAGCCTACTACGAGCAGTACTTC.